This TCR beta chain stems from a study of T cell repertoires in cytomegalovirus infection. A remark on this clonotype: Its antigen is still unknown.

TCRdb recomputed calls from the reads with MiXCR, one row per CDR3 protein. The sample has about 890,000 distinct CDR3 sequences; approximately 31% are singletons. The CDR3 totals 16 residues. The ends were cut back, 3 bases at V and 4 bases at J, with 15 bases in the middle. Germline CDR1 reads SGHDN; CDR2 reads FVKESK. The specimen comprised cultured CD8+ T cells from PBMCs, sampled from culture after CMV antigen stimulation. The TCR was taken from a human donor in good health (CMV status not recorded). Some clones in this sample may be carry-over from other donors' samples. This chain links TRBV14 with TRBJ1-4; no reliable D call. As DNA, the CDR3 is TGTGCCAGCAGCCACCCGCATAAGGGCCTTAATGAAAAACTGTTTTTT. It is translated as CASSHPHKGLNEKLFF.